This TCR beta chain was obtained from a study of blood T cell repertoires in COVID-19. Looked up from germline, CDR1 is DFQATT and CDR2 is SNEGSKA (reference sequence). The V and J ends lost 3 bases and 6 bases, in that order; junction bases with no gene match: 7. This CDR3 is 14 amino acids long. The data were produced by immunoSEQ multiplex PCR, yet TCRdb's version contains in-frame clones alone and is incomplete. The sample records roughly 250,000 clones, roughly 89% being singletons. The rearrangement links TRBV20-1 to TRBJ1-4; TRBD1 agrees at 7 bases. This clonotype was sampled from a man aged 25-45 years with acute or convalescent COVID-19. The sequenced sample was peripheral blood. The CDR3 DNA reads TGCAGTGCTAGTGATGACAGGGAGTATGAAAAACTGTTTTTT. It is translated as CSASDDREYEKLFF.